One TCR beta chain is described in this entry. The target antigen is unknown. The record originates from a study of PD-1 blockade in classical Hodgkin lymphoma. General study findings and limits: Baseline diversity resembling that of newly diagnosed patients was seen in complete responders. Some patients began nivolumab under 1 year after ASCT. These patients were excluded from later analyses. CD4+ TCR diversity, unlike CD8+, climbed significantly by C4D1.

Trimming removed 4 bases at V and 2 bases at J, with 9 bases between. Germline values: CDR1 SGDLS, CDR2 YYNGEE. The CDR3 spans 13 residues. Documented time point: cycle 4 day 1 (C4D1), after 6 weeks of nivolumab. All the patients suffered relapse after autologous stem cell transplantation, and brentuximab vedotin exposure differed. TCRdb keeps only in-frame clones here, not all; method: immunoSEQ multiplex PCR. The sample carries some 93,000 clones, over 80% recorded once. The clonotype originates from a human donor with classical Hodgkin lymphoma. Source: peripheral blood mononuclear cells (PBMCs), taken before the fourth cycle of nivolumab. The rearrangement uses TRBV9 and TRBJ1-2; no clear D. The CDR3 spells CASSRPPNYGYTF. The CDR3 DNA reads TGTGCCAGCAGCCGACCCCCCAACTATGGCTACACCTTC.